This T cell receptor beta chain derives from a study of blood T cell repertoires in COVID-19. Study background: The United States, Italy and Spain were the sources of the acute and convalescent COVID-19 samples.

V shed 8 bases and J 1 base; nucleotides not matched to a gene: 4. The length of the CDR3 is 14 residues. In germline, CDR1 is SGHVS, CDR2 FNYEAQ. Participants had their cohort set by participant-reported clinical history. In the authors' methods: Cell counts per sample came from amplifying reference gene primers. Libraries were prepared by immunoSEQ multiplex PCR; TCRdb keeps only in-frame clonotypes and omits some of them. D and trimming were read from the DNA, whereas the V and J calls and clone size are those reported in that table. The data show 130,000 or so clones, with around 84% seen just once and around 2.4% held by the top ten.

This TCR derives from a man aged 35 to 55 with acute COVID-19. The sample taken for sequencing was PBMCs or T cells enriched from blood (not recorded which). The V call is TRBV7-6, the J call TRBJ1-5; 8 nucleotides line up with TRBD1. The CDR3 region is CASAQGASNQPQHF. CDR3 nucleotides: TGTGCCAGCGCCCAGGGGGCGAGCAATCAGCCCCAGCATTTT.